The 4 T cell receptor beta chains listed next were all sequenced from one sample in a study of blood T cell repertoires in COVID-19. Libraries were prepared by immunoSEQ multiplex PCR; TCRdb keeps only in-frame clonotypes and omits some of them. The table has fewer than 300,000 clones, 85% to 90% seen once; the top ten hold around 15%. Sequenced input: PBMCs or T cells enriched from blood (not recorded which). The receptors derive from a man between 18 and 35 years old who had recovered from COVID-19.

The DNA for the CDR3 is TGTGCCAGCAGTTACGACAGTTTTTATCAGCCCCAGCATTTT. This encodes CASSYDSFYQPQHF. J is TRBJ1-5 and V is TRBV6-2 or TRBV6-3, with D maybe TRBD1 (5 bases). Germline V CDR1 and CDR2: MNHEY, SVGEGT. With 2 bases removed from V and 5 bases from J, the gap between germline ends came to 10 bases. The CDR3 has 14 amino acids.

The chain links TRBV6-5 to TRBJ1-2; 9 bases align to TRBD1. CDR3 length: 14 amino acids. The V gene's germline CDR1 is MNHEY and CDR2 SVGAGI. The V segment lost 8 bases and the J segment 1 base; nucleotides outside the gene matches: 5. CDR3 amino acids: CASEGTGFNYGYTF. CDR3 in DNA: TGTGCCAGCGAGGGGACAGGGTTTAACTATGGCTACACCTTC.

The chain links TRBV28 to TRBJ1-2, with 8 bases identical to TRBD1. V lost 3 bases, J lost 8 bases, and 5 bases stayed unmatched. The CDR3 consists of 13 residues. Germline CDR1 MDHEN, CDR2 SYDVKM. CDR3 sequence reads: CASSFEAGGGYTF. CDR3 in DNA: TGTGCCAGCAGTTTCGAGGCAGGGGGCGGCTACACCTTC.

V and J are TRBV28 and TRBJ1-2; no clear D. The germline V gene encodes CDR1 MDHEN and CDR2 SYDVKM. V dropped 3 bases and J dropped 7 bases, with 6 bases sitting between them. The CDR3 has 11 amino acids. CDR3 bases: TGTGCCAGCAGTTTGGCTTCTGGCTACACCTTC. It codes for CASSLASGYTF.